Listed below are T cell receptor beta chains from one sample, sequenced in a study of post-analysis software for immune sequencing data. TCRdb used MiXCR to reprocess the PCR reads, holding one entry per CDR3 protein. The sample contains about 770,000 distinct CDR3 sequences, 46% of which appear only once. Sequenced: blood. Receptors were obtained from a girl aged 5 to 17 with multiple sclerosis. Each CDR3 is given with its conserved first and last residue. The D gene is left open where the match is weak. Expanded clones are given a class, and other clones once, few, many or no size at all.

V gene: TRBV7-8; D gene: .; clone size: few; J gene: TRBJ2-6; CDR3 protein: CASSFRRWSKDISGANVLTF; CDR3 DNA: TGTGCCAGCAGCTTCCGGCGGTGGTCCAAGGACATCTCTGGGGCCAACGTCCTGACTTTC
V gene: TRBV7-2; D gene: .; clone size: .; J gene: TRBJ2-5; CDR3 protein: CASSFRPSARETQYF; CDR3 DNA: TGTGCCAGCAGCTTTCGGCCTAGCGCTCGAGAGACCCAGTACTTC
V gene: TRBV10-3; D gene: .; clone size: .; J gene: TRBJ2-7; CDR3 protein: CAISTGGSSYEQYF; CDR3 DNA: TGTGCCATCAGTACCGGGGGAAGCTCCTACGAGCAGTACTTC
V gene: TRBV6-5; D gene: .; clone size: few; J gene: TRBJ2-7; CDR3 protein: CASRYDSTQTYEQYF; CDR3 DNA: TGTGCCAGCAGATACGACAGCACACAAACCTACGAGCAGTACTTC
V gene: TRBV4-3; D gene: TRBD1; clone size: .; J gene: TRBJ2-5; CDR3 protein: CASSPGQGPQETQYF; CDR3 DNA: TGCGCCAGCAGCCCCGGACAGGGACCCCAAGAGACCCAGTACTTC
V gene: TRBV7-2; D gene: .; clone size: .; J gene: TRBJ1-1; CDR3 protein: CASSSRRAGDTEAFF; CDR3 DNA: TGTGCCAGCAGCTCCCGGCGGGCTGGGGACACTGAAGCTTTCTTT
V gene: TRBV7-9; D gene: .; clone size: few; J gene: TRBJ2-1; CDR3 protein: CASSLGQYYNEQFF; CDR3 DNA: TGTGCCAGCAGCTTGGGGCAGTACTACAATGAGCAGTTCTTC
V gene: TRBV29-1; D gene: .; clone size: many; J gene: TRBJ2-3; CDR3 protein: CSVVRGSTDTQYF; CDR3 DNA: TGCAGCGTTGTTCGGGGCAGCACAGATACGCAGTATTTT
V gene: TRBV7-7; D gene: .; clone size: .; J gene: TRBJ2-2; CDR3 protein: CASSYPSGELFF; CDR3 DNA: TGTGCTAGCAGCTACCCGTCCGGGGAGCTGTTTTTT
V gene: TRBV7-2; D gene: TRBD1; clone size: .; J gene: TRBJ1-2; CDR3 protein: CASSATGVYGYTF; CDR3 DNA: TGTGCCAGCAGCGCCACAGGGGTCTATGGCTACACCTTC
V gene: TRBV3-1; D gene: TRBD1; clone size: .; J gene: TRBJ2-7; CDR3 protein: CASSQGRQGKNEQYF; CDR3 DNA: TGTGCCAGCAGCCAGGGTCGACAGGGGAAAAACGAGCAGTACTTC
V gene: TRBV28; D gene: .; clone size: once; J gene: TRBJ1-1; CDR3 protein: CASSLMTGKAFF; CDR3 DNA: TGTGCCAGCAGTTTAATGACGGGGAAAGCTTTCTTT